Following are 29 T cell receptor beta chains from one sample sequenced in a study of CD8 T cells in ankylosing spondylitis. One entry per CDR3 protein results from TCRdb running MiXCR on the 5' RACE reads. Here the sample spans fewer than 750,000 distinct CDR3 sequences, roughly 19% being singletons. General study results and limits: What seemed typical of ankylosing spondylitis blood was a TCR beta motif built from about 8 highly homologous variants.

No antigen has been assigned to these receptors. The source material was blood, either unsorted or a sorted T cell fraction (not recorded which). Receptor source: a male donor with ankylosing spondylitis.

This clonotype was seen only a few times. This chain connects TRBV4-2 to TRBJ2-1, with a weak D call TRBD2 (5 bases). The CDR3 is made up of 17 amino acids. Between the trimmed V and J ends, which lost 4 bases and 10 bases, there was a span of 26 bases. CDR1 is LGHNA and CDR2 is YNFKEQ in the germline V gene. CDR3 sequence (DNA): TGTGCCAGCAGCCCGCAGAAGGGCAGAGGGTCCATGGAGGAGCAGTTCTTC. The encoded protein is CASSPQKGRGSMEEQFF.

This clonotype was observed a handful of times. V gene TRBV6-2 or TRBV6-3 combines with J gene TRBJ2-7; the D gene is possibly TRBD1 (5 bases). Deletions cut 4 bases from V and 9 bases from J, with 13 bases between. Germline-derived CDR1 and CDR2 are MNHEY and SVGEGT. The CDR3 covers 12 residues. This CDR3 reads CASSSPHRGQYF. In nucleotides, the CDR3 is TGTGCCAGCAGTTCCCCACATAGGGGGCAGTACTTC.

This clonotype was recorded a few times. This chain uses TRBV9 with TRBJ2-1, with 7 bases fitting TRBD2. This CDR3 spans 16 amino acids. Trimming cost V 0 bases and J 4 bases; bases outside gene matches: 7. Germline CDR1 SGDLS, CDR2 YYNGEE. CDR3 in amino acids: CASSVGPLAEYNEQFF. The CDR3 DNA reads as TGTGCCAGCAGCGTAGGCCCCCTAGCGGAGTACAATGAGCAGTTCTTC.

In its sample, this clonotype was seen a few times. The rearrangement joins TRBV10-3 to TRBJ2-1; possibly TRBD2 for D (6 bases). V was pared by 2 bases and J by 8 bases, with 10 bases between. This CDR3 has 13 amino acids. From germline, CDR1 is ENHRY and CDR2 SYGVKD. CDR3 nucleotides: TGTGCCATCAGTGAGGCGGGGTTGGATGAGCAGTTCTTC. This encodes CAISEAGLDEQFF.

The rearrangement links TRBV5-1 to TRBJ1-2; D uncertain. The CDR3 contains 14 residues. The V end lost 4 bases, the J end lost 1 base, and 11 bases lay between the germline ends. Per the germline V gene, CDR1 is SGHRS and CDR2 is YFSETQ. In nucleotides, the CDR3 is TGCGCCAGCAGCCGCGGCGAGGGTAACTATGGCTACACCTTC. Translation gives CASSRGEGNYGYTF.

V usage is TRBV2 and J usage is TRBJ1-5, with 7 positions matching TRBD1. CDR3 length: 14 residues. Germline V gives CDR1 SNHLY, CDR2 FYNNEI. V was clipped by 5 bases and J by 3 bases; unmatched bases: 4. For the CDR3, the DNA is TGTGCCAGCAGTATCGGACAGGCCAATCAGCCCCAGCATTTT. Translated, it gives CASSIGQANQPQHF.

In its sample, this clonotype was seen a few times. The V and J genes are TRBV20-1 and TRBJ2-4; TRBD2 aligns across 11 bases. The CDR3 contains 18 residues. The J segment lost 0 bases and the V segment lost 0 bases, leaving 7 bases of the junction unmatched. CDR1 and CDR2 (germline): DFQATT, SNEGSKA (reference sequence). The CDR3 DNA reads as TGCAGTGCTAGAGAGGTCCTAGCGGGGGGCCTAGCCAAAAACATTCAGTACTTC. It encodes CSAREVLAGGLAKNIQYF.

The rearrangement joins TRBV7-9 to TRBJ2-1, with unresolved D. V was shortened by 3 bases and J by 5 bases, with 17 bases between the two germline ends. This CDR3 has 16 amino acids. Germline V CDR1 and CDR2: SEHNR, FQNEAQ (reference sequence). CDR3 sequence: CASSFWSSSVHNEQFF. In DNA, the CDR3 is TGTGCCAGCAGCTTCTGGAGCTCATCCGTCCACAATGAGCAGTTCTTC. Filled out from reference TRBV7-9 and TRBJ2-1, the complete variable domain reads DTGVSQNPRHKITKRGQNVTFRCDPISEHNRLYWYRQTLGQGPEFLTYFQNEAQLEKSRLLSDRFSAERPKGSFSTLEIQRTEQGDSAMYLCASSFWSSSVHNEQFFGPGTRLTVL.

The genes are TRBV12-3 or TRBV12-4 and TRBJ2-1; 10 bases map to TRBD2. Trimming took 4 bases from V and 4 from J; bases not matched to a gene: 7. This CDR3 contains 16 residues. Written as DNA, the CDR3 is TGTGCCAGCAGTTCCCCGGGACTAGCGTTATACAATGAGCAGTTCTTC. Translation gives CASSSPGLALYNEQFF.

This clonotype has just a few counts. The chain links TRBV29-1 to TRBJ2-2; D remains unclear. CDR3 size: 15 residues. CDR1 is SQVTM, CDR2 ANQGSEA, per germline. V shed 3 bases and J shed 1 base, with 12 bases lying between them. CDR3 coding DNA: TGCAGCGTTGAGTCCGCGGATATGAACACCGGGGAGCTGTTTTTT. It is translated as CSVESADMNTGELFF.

The table lists this clonotype with a few counts. The chain employs TRBV20-1 and TRBJ2-3; 9 bases match TRBD1. The CDR3 loop spans 15 amino acids. V shed 6 bases, J shed 1 base, and the junction held 8 bases outside the gene matches. Germline V lookup: CDR1 DFQATT, CDR2 SNEGSKA (reference sequence). CDR3 in DNA: TGCAGTGCCCAGGACAGGGGTGCTGGCACAGATACGCAGTATTTT. Translated, it gives CSAQDRGAGTDTQYF.

This clonotype was seen a handful of times. The chain links TRBV7-6 to TRBJ2-7; D call uncertain. V was clipped by 3 bases and J by 3 bases, with 9 bases between them. This CDR3 is 13 amino acids long. The germline CDR1 and CDR2 sequences are SGHVS and FNYEAQ. The CDR3 DNA sequence: TGTGCCAGCAGCTTCACAGAGTTCTACGAGCAGTACTTC. Translating it yields CASSFTEFYEQYF.

This chain joins TRBV14 and TRBJ1-2; D is uncertain. Germline CDR1 is SGHDN and CDR2 is FVKESK. The V and J ends lost 4 bases and 3 bases respectively, with 6 bases between them. CDR3 size: 12 residues. The CDR3 DNA sequence: TGTGCCAGCAGCCCCAGCTACTATGGCTACACCTTC. It encodes CASSPSYYGYTF.

The V call is TRBV9, the J call TRBJ1-1; D unclear. Looked up from germline, CDR1 is SGDLS and CDR2 is YYNGEE. The length of the CDR3 is 15 residues. The V and J ends lost 1 base and 3 bases respectively, with 13 bases between them. The CDR3 nucleotides are TGTGCCAGCAGCGTAAGTTACGGACTACACACTGAAGCTTTCTTT. Amino acid sequence: CASSVSYGLHTEAFF.

V gene TRBV28 combines with J gene TRBJ1-3, with D perhaps matching TRBD1 (5 bases). CDR1 and CDR2 from the germline V gene are MDHEN and SYDVKM. CDR3 size: 16 residues. Trimming cost V 6 bases and J 1 base, with 16 bases left between them. CDR3 residues: CASSWAGSSSGNTIYF. The CDR3 DNA reads as TGTGCCAGCAGCTGGGCAGGGTCCTCTTCTGGAAACACCATATATTTT. Full variable domain (missing parts from reference TRBV28 and TRBJ1-3): DVKVTQSSRYLVKRTGEKVFLECVQDMDHENMFWYRQDPGLGLRLIYFSYDVKMKEKGDIPEGYSVSREKKERFSLILESASTNQTSMYLCASSWAGSSSGNTIYFGEGSWLTVV.

The J gene is TRBJ2-4, the V gene TRBV7-9; weak D call: TRBD1 (5 bases). The V end was cut by 1 base, the J end by 0 bases, with 13 bases between. This CDR3 has 17 residues. CDR1 and CDR2 (germline): SEHNR, FQNEAQ (reference sequence). The CDR3 bases are TGTGCCAGCAGCTTAGGGACAAGCGTAATAGCCAAAAACATTCAGTACTTC. It codes for CASSLGTSVIAKNIQYF.

In its sample, this clonotype was seen many times. The chain is built from TRBV5-1 and TRBJ2-7; D call uncertain. Deletions cut 0 bases from V and 4 bases from J, with 5 bases between. The CDR3 is 12 amino acids. The germline gives CDR1 SGHRS, CDR2 YFSETQ. In DNA, the CDR3 is TGCGCCAGCAGCTTGGACGCATACGAGCAGTACTTC. Its translation: CASSLDAYEQYF.

The chain combines TRBV7-3 with TRBJ1-1; the D gene is possibly TRBD1 (5 bases). Germline V gives CDR1 SGHTA, CDR2 FQGTGA. The V gene lost 0 bases and the J gene lost 2 bases, with 10 bases spanning the gap. This CDR3 region has 15 residues. The CDR3 is CASSLTAGTNTEAFF. The CDR3 bases are TGTGCCAGCAGCTTAACGGCTGGGACTAACACTGAAGCTTTCTTT.

CDR3 region: CATSRVTPGTGTAEQYF. In DNA form, the CDR3 reads TGTGCCACCAGCAGAGTTACCCCCGGGACAGGGACGGCCGAGCAGTACTTC. This sequence joins TRBV15 and TRBJ2-7, with TRBD1 matching 9 bases. CDR1 LNHNV and CDR2 YYDKDF come from the germline V gene (reference sequence). The CDR3 consists of 17 residues. V was clipped by 1 base and J by 6 bases; unmatched bases: 13.

The chain carries TRBV4-3 and TRBJ1-3; 7 nucleotides align to TRBD1. The CDR3 loop spans 14 amino acids. Per the germline V gene, CDR1 is LGHNA and CDR2 is YSLEER. After removal of 4 bases from V and 4 bases from J, the junction contained 4 bases not matched to a gene. The CDR3 DNA reads TGCGCCAGCAGCCCGGGACAGTGGGGAAACACCATATATTTT. This gives the protein CASSPGQWGNTIYF.

The chain employs TRBV18 and TRBJ2-7; TRBD2 matches at 8 bases. Germline CDR1 KGHSH, CDR2 LQKENI. There are 14 residues in the CDR3. J gave up 3 bases and V 6 bases, and 7 bases lay outside the gene matches. CDR3 sequence reads: CASSPGGANYEQYF. The DNA of the CDR3 is TGTGCCAGCTCCCCGGGGGGGGCAAACTACGAGCAGTACTTC.

This clonotype was counted only a few times. The chain is built from TRBV6-1 and TRBJ2-4, with 10 bases fitting TRBD1. V lost 4 bases and J lost 14; bases outside the gene matches: 8. The CDR3 contains 13 residues. Per germline, CDR1 MNHNS and CDR2 SASEGT. For the CDR3, the DNA is TGTGCCAGCAGTGCCGACTTGACAGGGGGCGAGTACTTC. As protein: CASSADLTGGEYF.

This clonotype came up many times. The gene calls are TRBV5-1 and TRBJ2-2, with a tentative D call TRBD1 (5 bases). In germline, CDR1 is SGHRS, CDR2 YFSETQ. This CDR3 is built from 17 residues. Trimming cost V 3 bases and J 1 base, with 16 bases left between them. CDR3 nucleotides: TGCGCCAGCAGCTCGAACCTGGGGCAGATGAACACCGGGGAGCTGTTTTTT. This codes for CASSSNLGQMNTGELFF.

This clonotype was observed a few times. J is TRBJ2-3 and V is TRBV7-8, with TRBD2 matching over 8 bases. The CDR3 runs 17 residues. Germline loops: CDR1 SGHVS, CDR2 FQNEAQ. After removal of 4 bases from V and 2 bases from J, the junction contained 11 bases not matched to a gene. The CDR3 loop reads CASSSLRGGGHTDTQYF. In DNA, the CDR3 is TGTGCCAGCAGCTCGCTGCGTGGCGGGGGGCACACAGATACGCAGTATTTT.

This clonotype was counted a few times. The chain combines TRBV12-3 or TRBV12-4 with TRBJ2-5; D unclear. V lost 7 bases and J lost 5, with 17 bases in between. The CDR3 is 14 residues long. CDR3 in amino acids: CASTDRAPGETQYF. DNA of the CDR3: TGTGCCAGCACCGATAGGGCTCCCGGGGAGACCCAGTACTTC.

The chain is built from TRBV6-2 or TRBV6-3 and TRBJ2-7; TRBD1 matches 9 bases. Trimming took 2 bases from V and 4 from J; bases not matched to a gene: 12. Per germline, CDR1 MNHEY and CDR2 SVGEGT. The CDR3 spans 17 residues. The CDR3 region has the DNA TGTGCCAGCAGTTACACCAGGGACAGGGCCCTTCCTTACGAGCAGTACTTC. It encodes CASSYTRDRALPYEQYF.

The sample holds a few counts of this clonotype. The gene calls are TRBV10-3 and TRBJ2-4; D unresolved. Germline-derived CDR1 and CDR2 are ENHRY and SYGVKD. This CDR3 is 12 amino acids long. The V end was cut by 2 bases, the J end by 10 bases, with 9 bases between. CDR3 nucleotides: TGTGCCATCAGTGAGGACCAGGTGATTCAGTACTTC. Amino acids: CAISEDQVIQYF.

This clonotype was observed a handful of times. This chain connects TRBV5-6 to TRBJ2-1; tentative D call: TRBD2 (6 bases). Germline V gives CDR1 SGHDT, CDR2 YYEEEE. The CDR3 spans 15 residues. The V and J ends lost 0 bases and 4 bases respectively, with 11 bases between them. CDR3 region: CASSLVGTVYNEQFF. The CDR3 region has the DNA TGTGCCAGCAGCTTGGTTGGGACTGTATACAATGAGCAGTTCTTC.

This clonotype was seen more than once but under ten times. The chain links TRBV7-3 to TRBJ1-5; D possibly corresponds to TRBD1 (6 bases). The length of the CDR3 is 15 residues. Deletions cut 2 bases from V and 7 bases from J, with 15 bases between. The V gene's germline CDR1 is SGHTA and CDR2 FQGTGA. The CDR3 loop reads CASSLWAGEGQPQHF. DNA for the CDR3: TGTGCCAGCAGCTTATGGGCAGGGGAGGGGCAGCCCCAGCATTTT.